This entry lists 32 T cell receptor beta chains sequenced from one sample in a study of blood T cell repertoires in COVID-19. Assay used: immunoSEQ multiplex PCR; TCRdb lists only in-frame clones, some missing. The top ten hold about 1.8% of the sample, which has nearly 400,000 clones, 89% seen once. The sequencing input was PBMCs or T cells enriched from blood (not recorded which). The receptor set was obtained from a woman aged 25 to 45 who had recovered from COVID-19.

The V gene is TRBV5-5, the J gene TRBJ2-7; unclear D gene. The CDR3 length is 11 residues. The ends were cut back, 4 bases at V and 3 bases at J, with 5 bases in the middle. The germline V gene encodes CDR1 SGHKS and CDR2 YYEKEE (reference sequence). The CDR3 DNA reads TGTGCCAGCAGCCTATACTACGAGCAGTACTTC. This encodes CASSLYYEQYF.

This clone was detected once. The V and J genes are TRBV7-2 and TRBJ2-2; D call uncertain. V lost 1 base, J lost 5 bases, and 8 bases lay in between. The germline V gene encodes CDR1 SGHTA and CDR2 FQGNSA. The CDR3 sequence is 14 residues long. The CDR3 DNA reads as TGTGCCAGCAGCTTAGGGCCTTTAACCGGGGAGCTGTTTTTT. It translates to CASSLGPLTGELFF.

This clone was seen only a few times. The chain combines TRBV12-3 or TRBV12-4 with TRBJ2-5; the D is unclear. Trimming removed 3 bases at V and 5 bases at J, with 4 bases between. This CDR3 has 11 residues. This chain's CDR3 is CASSLEETQYF. The CDR3 region has the DNA TGTGCCAGCAGTTTGGAGGAGACCCAGTACTTC.

This clone came up once. This chain connects TRBV11-3 to TRBJ2-1; possible D gene TRBD2, 6 bases. The CDR3 runs to 13 residues. Per germline, CDR1 SGHNT and CDR2 YENEEA. Trimming stripped 1 base from V and 9 bases from J, with 10 bases between. The CDR3 bases are TGTGCCAGCAGCTTAGCCGGGGGAGGTGAGCAGTTCTTC. Translation: CASSLAGGGEQFF.

The chain couples TRBV28 to TRBJ2-2; TRBD1 matches 7 bases. The CDR3 has 14 residues. Germline trimming cut 8 bases from V and 4 bases from J; bases unmatched to any gene: 7. Germline-derived CDR1 and CDR2 are MDHEN and SYDVKM. This CDR3 is CASGSTGSTGELFF. The CDR3 DNA sequence: TGTGCCAGCGGATCGACAGGGTCCACCGGGGAGCTGTTTTTT.

This clone has just one count. This rearrangement joins TRBV7-9 to TRBJ1-1; a weak D match, TRBD1 (5 bases). The CDR3 covers 14 residues. V was clipped by 5 bases and J by 5 bases, with 15 bases between them. In germline, CDR1 is SEHNR, CDR2 FQNEAQ (reference sequence). The CDR3 DNA sequence: TGTGCCAGCAGCCCCCAGGGTGGCGAAACTGAAGCTTTCTTT. Translating it yields CASSPQGGETEAFF. The full variable domain, with the rest looked up from reference TRBV7-9 and TRBJ1-1, is DTGVSQNPRHKITKRGQNVTFRCDPISEHNRLYWYRQTLGQGPEFLTYFQNEAQLEKSRLLSDRFSAERPKGSFSTLEIQRTEQGDSAMYLCASSPQGGETEAFFGQGTRLTVV.

This clone was detected ten times or more. The chain joins TRBV3-1 (or the pseudogene TRBV3-2) to TRBJ1-6; D possibly corresponds to TRBD1 (5 bases). V lost 0 bases and J lost 9, with 9 bases in between. Germline assignment: CDR1 LGHDT and CDR2 YNNKEL (reference sequence). There are 14 residues in the CDR3. The CDR3 protein is CASSQDWGGSPLHF. The CDR3 DNA reads as TGTGCCAGCAGCCAAGATTGGGGGGGTTCACCCCTCCACTTT.

This clone appeared a single time. The chain is built from TRBV3-1 (or the pseudogene TRBV3-2) and TRBJ2-5, with a weak D call TRBD1 (6 bases). There are 14 residues in the CDR3. Germline V gives CDR1 LGHDT, CDR2 YNNKEL (reference sequence). The V end lost 4 bases, the J end lost 3 bases, and 12 bases lay between the germline ends. The CDR3 nucleotides are TGTGCCAGCAGCCGAGGGACACCGAAAGAGACCCAGTACTTC. This sequence encodes CASSRGTPKETQYF.

J is TRBJ1-2 and V is TRBV10-3; TRBD1 agrees at 10 bases. From germline, CDR1 is ENHRY and CDR2 SYGVKD. With V trimmed by 7 bases and J by 12 bases, 14 bases remained unmatched. CDR3 length: 14 amino acids. The CDR3 region is CAIKGGSTGGPNTF. In DNA, the CDR3 is TGTGCCATCAAGGGCGGGTCGACAGGGGGCCCGAACACCTTC.

The chain is built from TRBV28 and TRBJ1-4; 8 nucleotides align to TRBD1. Germline assignment: CDR1 MDHEN and CDR2 SYDVKM. The ends lost 2 bases at V and 5 bases at J; junction bases unmatched: 4. The CDR3 contains 15 residues. The CDR3 DNA reads TGTGCCAGCAGTTTAGCCGGACAGGGCAATGAAAAACTGTTTTTT. Translation: CASSLAGQGNEKLFF.

The J gene is TRBJ2-2, the V gene TRBV6-2 or TRBV6-3, with TRBD1 matching over 8 bases. This CDR3 is 15 amino acids long. Germline V gene lookup returns CDR1 MNHEY and CDR2 SVGEGT. V shed 5 bases and J 3 bases; nucleotides not matched to a gene: 5. The DNA of the CDR3 is TGTGCCAGCAGTGACAGGGGTAGGGACACCGGGGAGCTGTTTTTT. Amino acid sequence: CASSDRGRDTGELFF.

J is TRBJ1-2 and V is TRBV7-2, with 7 bases identical to TRBD1. Germline V gives CDR1 SGHTA, CDR2 FQGNSA. Trimming at V came to 0 bases and at J to 14 bases, leaving 6 bases not matched to a gene. The CDR3 totals 12 residues. The DNA for the CDR3 is TGTGCCAGCAGCTTAGCGGGACAGCATATAACCTTC. This translates into CASSLAGQHITF.

This rearrangement joins TRBV4-3 to TRBJ2-2; D remains unclear. CDR3 size: 18 residues. The germline V gene has CDR1 LGHNA and CDR2 YSLEER. Trimming pared 0 bases from V and 1 base from J, leaving 15 bases between. In DNA, the CDR3 is TGCGCCAGCAGCCAAGAACTGATGTGGGCCGGGAACACCGGGGAGCTGTTTTTT. Its translation is CASSQELMWAGNTGELFF.

This chain joins TRBV7-9 and TRBJ2-5; 11 positions agree with TRBD2. V gave up 4 bases and J gave up 6 bases; unmatched junction bases: 13. This CDR3 is 17 amino acids long. Germline V gene lookup returns CDR1 SEHNR and CDR2 FQNEAQ (reference sequence). The CDR3 DNA reads as TGTGCCAGCAGCTCGACTAGCGGGAACAATTTTCGGAAGACCCAGTACTTC. Translating gives CASSSTSGNNFRKTQYF.

For this clone: This same CDR3 is encoded by further DNA sequences in the sample. The chain combines TRBV9 with TRBJ1-1, with D tentatively TRBD1 (5 bases). CDR3 length: 13 amino acids. V lost 2 bases and J 4 bases, leaving 9 bases between the germline ends. Germline V gene sequence: CDR1 SGDLS, CDR2 YYNGEE. This CDR3 is CASSVGGSTEAFF. In DNA, the CDR3 is TGTGCCAGCAGCGTGGGGGGGAGCACTGAAGCTTTCTTT.

This chain connects TRBV7-9 to TRBJ1-4; 9 bases agree with TRBD1. Germline assignment: CDR1 SEHNR and CDR2 FQNEAQ (reference sequence). This CDR3 is 13 amino acids long. V lost 7 bases and J lost 8; bases outside the gene matches: 5. The CDR3 loop is CASNGQGTEKLFF. CDR3 nucleotide sequence: TGTGCCAGCAACGGACAGGGGACGGAAAAACTGTTTTTT.

This clone was recorded a few times. This specimen includes other DNA sequences encoding the same CDR3. The gene calls are TRBV15 and TRBJ1-3; 8 bases match TRBD1. Germline CDR1 is LNHNV and CDR2 is YYDKDF (reference sequence). Trimming at V came to 0 bases and at J to 2 bases, leaving 0 bases not matched to a gene. The CDR3 is made up of 15 amino acids. CDR3 residues: CATSRDRGPGNTIYF. CDR3 in DNA: TGTGCCACCAGCAGAGACAGGGGGCCTGGAAACACCATATATTTT.

The genes are TRBV7-2 and TRBJ2-3; D is perhaps TRBD2 (6 bases). This CDR3 has 14 residues. Germline CDR1 is SGHTA and CDR2 is FQGNSA. V was cut by 5 bases and J by 5 bases, with 14 bases left in between. The chain's CDR3 is CASSPQVGGDTQYF. The CDR3 DNA reads as TGTGCCAGCAGCCCCCAGGTGGGGGGAGATACGCAGTATTTT. Full variable domain (remainder filled in from reference TRBV7-2 and TRBJ2-3): GAGVSQSPSNKVTEKGKDVELRCDPISGHTALYWYRQSLGQGLEFLIYFQGNSAPDKSGLPSDRFSAERTGGSVSTLTIQRTQQEDSAVYLCASSPQVGGDTQYFGPGTRLTVL.

This clone was detected once. The chain combines TRBV14 with TRBJ2-7, with 8 bases that match TRBD2. CDR1 is SGHDN, CDR2 FVKESK, per germline. V shed 1 base, J shed 3 bases, and the junction held 8 bases outside the gene matches. This CDR3 is built from 16 residues. Here the CDR3 reads CASSQVSGRALYEQYF. CDR3 bases: TGTGCCAGCAGCCAAGTTTCCGGGAGGGCCCTCTACGAGCAGTACTTC.

The V and J genes are TRBV4-2 and TRBJ2-1; a possible D gene is TRBD1 (5 bases). V was clipped by 0 bases and J by 5 bases, with 14 bases between them. The V gene's germline CDR1 is LGHNA and CDR2 YNFKEQ. This CDR3 is 16 amino acids long. CDR3 residues: CASSQDRRELNNEQFF. The CDR3, as DNA: TGTGCCAGCAGCCAAGATCGCAGGGAATTGAACAATGAGCAGTTCTTC.

This chain connects TRBV6-5 to TRBJ2-7, with 10 bases lining up with TRBD1. The CDR3 extends over 15 amino acids. The germline CDR1 and CDR2 sequences are MNHEY and SVGAGI. The J segment lost 1 base and the V segment lost 6 bases, leaving 6 bases of the junction unmatched. CDR3 protein: CASSSGQGDSYEQYF. The CDR3 DNA follows: TGTGCCAGCAGCTCCGGACAGGGGGATTCCTACGAGCAGTACTTC.

The chain carries TRBV7-3 and TRBJ2-3; TRBD1 might be the D (6 bases). Trimming removed 5 bases from V and 3 bases from J, with 12 bases in between. The CDR3 has 14 residues. The V gene's germline CDR1 is SGHTA and CDR2 FQGTGA. Here the CDR3 DNA reads TGTGCCAGCAGCCCCCAGGGGCGAACAGATACGCAGTATTTT. This codes for CASSPQGRTDTQYF.

The V call is TRBV23-1, the J call TRBJ1-1; TRBD1 agrees at 12 bases. TRBV23-1 is sorted into the ORF group, with uncertain function. V was pared by 3 bases and J by 2 bases, with 19 bases of the junction left unmatched. The CDR3 contains 21 residues. CDR3: CASSQQRDRGLEEIKNTEAFF. The CDR3 coding sequence is TGCGCCAGCAGTCAGCAGCGGGACAGGGGGCTCGAGGAAATCAAAAACACTGAAGCTTTCTTT.

Here the CDR3 DNA reads TGTGCCACCAGCAGGGAGGACAGTCTGAGCTCCTACAATGAGCAGTTCTTC. This gives the protein CATSREDSLSSYNEQFF. The rearrangement links TRBV15 to TRBJ2-1, with a tentative D call TRBD1 (6 bases). Between the trimmed V and J ends, which lost 3 bases and 0 bases, there was a span of 15 bases. Germline values: CDR1 LNHNV, CDR2 YYDKDF (reference sequence). This CDR3 is 17 amino acids long.

This chain connects TRBV7-9 to TRBJ1-4; the D gene is possibly TRBD1 (6 bases). The germline V and J ends were trimmed by 1 base and 8 bases, with 14 bases remaining between them. Germline lookup yields CDR1 SEHNR and CDR2 FQNEAQ (reference sequence). The CDR3 extends over 15 amino acids. The CDR3 spells CASSLGGRGDEKLFF. CDR3 sequence (DNA): TGTGCCAGCAGCTTAGGAGGCAGGGGAGACGAAAAACTGTTTTTT.

The rearrangement joins TRBV5-1 to TRBJ2-1; TRBD1 matches at 8 bases. Germline CDR1 SGHRS, CDR2 YFSETQ. The CDR3 totals 14 residues. With 0 bases clipped from V and 9 bases from J, the junction kept 5 bases outside the gene matches. The chain's CDR3 is CASSLAKTGGEQFF. DNA of the CDR3: TGCGCCAGCAGCTTGGCGAAAACAGGGGGTGAGCAGTTCTTC.

The rearrangement links TRBV28 to TRBJ2-2; 9 nucleotides line up with TRBD1. Germline CDR1 and CDR2: MDHEN and SYDVKM. J was trimmed by 6 bases and V by 2 bases; bases with no gene match: 7. The CDR3 runs 16 residues. The CDR3 DNA sequence: TGTGCCAGCAGTTTACCATCGGGACAGGGTCCCGGGGAGCTGTTTTTT. Its protein product is CASSLPSGQGPGELFF.

The rearrangement links TRBV7-2 to TRBJ2-2; possible D gene TRBD2, 5 bases. From germline, CDR1 is SGHTA and CDR2 FQGNSA. The CDR3 extends over 15 amino acids. Trimming left V 1 base short and J 7 bases short, with 13 bases between. CDR3 nucleotides: TGTGCCAGCAGCTTAGTACCTAGCACCGTCGGGGAGCTGTTTTTT. It specifies CASSLVPSTVGELFF. Full variable domain (outside the CDR3, taken from reference TRBV7-2 and TRBJ2-2): GAGVSQSPSNKVTEKGKDVELRCDPISGHTALYWYRQSLGQGLEFLIYFQGNSAPDKSGLPSDRFSAERTGGSVSTLTIQRTQQEDSAVYLCASSLVPSTVGELFFGEGSRLTVL.

The chain is built from TRBV3-1 (or the pseudogene TRBV3-2) and TRBJ1-5, with TRBD1 matching over 9 bases. The CDR3 runs to 15 residues. The V segment lost 6 bases and the J segment 10 bases; nucleotides outside the gene matches: 13. In germline, CDR1 is LGHDT, CDR2 YNNKEL (reference sequence). This CDR3 is CASRGTGISPGPQHF. The CDR3 region has the DNA TGTGCCAGCAGGGGGACAGGGATTTCCCCGGGTCCCCAGCATTTT.

V usage is TRBV5-4 and J usage is TRBJ2-7, with 8 bases lining up with TRBD2. This CDR3 is built from 13 residues. Germline trimming cut 6 bases from V and 3 bases from J; bases unmatched to any gene: 5. Germline loops: CDR1 SGHNT, CDR2 YYREEE (reference sequence). CDR3 loop: CASNVAGFYEQYF. The CDR3 DNA reads TGTGCCAGCAATGTAGCGGGATTCTACGAGCAGTACTTC.

J is TRBJ1-4 and V is TRBV2, with 8 bases aligning to TRBD1. This CDR3 has 14 amino acids. Trimming took 7 bases from V and 1 from J; bases not matched to a gene: 2. Germline-derived CDR1 and CDR2 are SNHLY and FYNNEI. The CDR3 bases are TGTGCCAGCATCAGGGGGCGAACTAATGAAAAACTGTTTTTT. Protein product: CASIRGRTNEKLFF.

The chain couples TRBV9 to TRBJ1-3, with 7 bases aligning to TRBD1. CDR3 length: 16 residues. Germline V gives CDR1 SGDLS, CDR2 YYNGEE. V was clipped by 3 bases and J by 2 bases; unmatched bases: 8. The DNA of the CDR3 is TGTGCCAGCAGCGACTCAGGGGGGACCGCTGGAAACACCATATATTTT. Translating gives CASSDSGGTAGNTIYF.